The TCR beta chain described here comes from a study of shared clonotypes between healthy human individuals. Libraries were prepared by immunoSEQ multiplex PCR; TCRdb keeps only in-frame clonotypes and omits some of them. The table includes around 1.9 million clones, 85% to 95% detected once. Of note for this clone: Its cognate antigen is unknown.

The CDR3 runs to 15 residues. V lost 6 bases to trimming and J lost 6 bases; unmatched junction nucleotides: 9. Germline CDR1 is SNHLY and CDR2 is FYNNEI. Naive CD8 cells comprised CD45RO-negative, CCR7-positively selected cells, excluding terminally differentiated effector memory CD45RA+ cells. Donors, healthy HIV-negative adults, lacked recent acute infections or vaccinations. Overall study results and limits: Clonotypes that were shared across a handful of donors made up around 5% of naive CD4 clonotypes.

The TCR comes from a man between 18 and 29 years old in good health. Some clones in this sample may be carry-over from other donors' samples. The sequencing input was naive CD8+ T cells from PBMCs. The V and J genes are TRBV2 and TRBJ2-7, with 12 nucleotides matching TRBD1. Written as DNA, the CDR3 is TGTGCCAGCAGCGACACCGGGACAGGGGGCGGCGAGCAGTACTTC. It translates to CASSDTGTGGGEQYF.